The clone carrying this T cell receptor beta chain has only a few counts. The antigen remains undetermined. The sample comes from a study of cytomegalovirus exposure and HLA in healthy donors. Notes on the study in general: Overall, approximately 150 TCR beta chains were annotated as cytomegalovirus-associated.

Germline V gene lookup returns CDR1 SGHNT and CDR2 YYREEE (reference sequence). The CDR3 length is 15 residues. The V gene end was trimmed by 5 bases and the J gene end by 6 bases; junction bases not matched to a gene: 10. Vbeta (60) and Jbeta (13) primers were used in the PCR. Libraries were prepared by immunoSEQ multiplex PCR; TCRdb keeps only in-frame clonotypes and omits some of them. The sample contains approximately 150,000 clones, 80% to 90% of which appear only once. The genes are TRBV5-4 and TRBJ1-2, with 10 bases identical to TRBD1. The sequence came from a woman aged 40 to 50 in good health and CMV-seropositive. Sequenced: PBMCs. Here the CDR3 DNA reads TGTGCCAGCAGTGCCCGGGACAGGGGACCCCATGGCTACACCTTC. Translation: CASSARDRGPHGYTF.